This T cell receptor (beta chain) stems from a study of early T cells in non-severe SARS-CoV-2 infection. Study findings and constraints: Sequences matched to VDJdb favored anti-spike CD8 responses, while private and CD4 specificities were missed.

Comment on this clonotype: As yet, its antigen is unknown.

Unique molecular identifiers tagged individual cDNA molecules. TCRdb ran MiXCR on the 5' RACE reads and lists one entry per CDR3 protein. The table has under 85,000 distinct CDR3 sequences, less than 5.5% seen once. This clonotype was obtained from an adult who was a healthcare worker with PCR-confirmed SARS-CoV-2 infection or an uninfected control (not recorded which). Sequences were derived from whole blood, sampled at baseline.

The CDR3 bases are TGTGCCAGTAGTAATAGTAGGCCGGAAACCCGCCACTATGGCTACACCTTC. Translating gives CASSNSRPETRHYGYTF. The V call is TRBV19, the J call TRBJ1-2; no definite D call. V was shortened by 4 bases and J by 3 bases, with 21 bases between the two germline ends. The CDR3 is made up of 17 amino acids. In germline, CDR1 is LNHDA, CDR2 SQIVND (reference sequence). Supplemented by reference TRBV19 and TRBJ1-2, the full variable domain reads DGGITQSPKYLFRKEGQNVTLSCEQNLNHDAMYWYRQDPGQGLRLIYYSQIVNDFQKGDIAEGYSVSREKKESFPLTVTSAQKNPTAFYLCASSNSRPETRHYGYTFGSGTRLTVV.